The 31 T cell receptor beta chains in this list originate from one sample, sequenced in a study of long-term antiretroviral therapy in people with HIV. The immunoSEQ assay was v3.0, run at survey level. The table came from immunoSEQ multiplex PCR; TCRdb's copy has only in-frame clones and leaves some out. The sample lists about 16,000 clones; 88% were seen once. The starting material was unsorted PBMCs, obtained more than 2.2 years before starting antiretroviral therapy. The receptors stem from a woman in her 30s with HIV.

V gene TRBV18 combines with J gene TRBJ1-2; 10 bases agree with TRBD1. The length of the CDR3 is 17 residues. Germline CDR1 and CDR2: KGHSH and LQKENI. The V and J ends lost 6 bases and 5 bases, in that order; junction bases with no gene match: 15. The DNA of the CDR3 is TGTGCCAGCTCGCACAGTACCGGGACAGGGGATGGGTATGGCTACACCTTC. It yields the protein CASSHSTGTGDGYGYTF.

V gene TRBV4-1 combines with J gene TRBJ2-7; D is unclear. Germline V gene lookup returns CDR1 MGHRA and CDR2 YSYEKL. The CDR3 has 19 amino acids. The V end was cut by 0 bases, the J end by 2 bases, with 23 bases between. CDR3 DNA: TGCGCCAGCAGCCAAGAATCTCCCCACGCGCCATTAGGTCCCTACGAGCAGTACTTC. Encoded protein: CASSQESPHAPLGPYEQYF.

For the CDR3, the DNA is TGTGCCAGCAGCTTAGCCTGGTCTAGCGGGGGCCCAAACACCGGGGAGCTGTTTTTT. This gives the protein CASSLAWSSGGPNTGELFF. This chain joins TRBV7-9 and TRBJ2-2; the match to TRBD2 covers 10 bases. CDR1 is SEHNR and CDR2 is FQNEAQ in the germline V gene (reference sequence). The junction had 9 bases not matched to a gene; V was cut back by 0 bases and J by 2 bases. The CDR3 length is 19 residues.

The V call is TRBV19, the J call TRBJ1-3; unclear D gene. The germline CDR1 and CDR2 sequences are LNHDA and SQIVND (reference sequence). V dropped 0 bases and J dropped 0 bases, with 6 bases sitting between them. This CDR3 is built from 15 residues. The CDR3 region is CASSIDGFSGNTIYF. The CDR3 DNA follows: TGTGCCAGTAGTATAGACGGGTTCTCTGGAAACACCATATATTTT. The whole variable domain, filled in from reference TRBV19 and TRBJ1-3, reads DGGITQSPKYLFRKEGQNVTLSCEQNLNHDAMYWYRQDPGQGLRLIYYSQIVNDFQKGDIAEGYSVSREKKESFPLTVTSAQKNPTAFYLCASSIDGFSGNTIYFGEGSWLTVV.

The rearrangement links TRBV9 to TRBJ2-3; 15 bases line up with TRBD2. Germline CDR1 SGDLS, CDR2 YYNGEE. The V and J ends lost 2 bases and 0 bases, in that order; junction bases with no gene match: 4. This CDR3 is built from 18 residues. Here the CDR3 reads CASSVGLAGGTSTDTQYF. The CDR3 DNA is TGTGCCAGCAGCGTCGGACTAGCGGGGGGGACTAGCACAGATACGCAGTATTTT.

This clone was found once. This sequence joins TRBV19 and TRBJ1-5, with TRBD1 matching over 9 bases. Trimming cost V 6 bases and J 5 bases; bases outside gene matches: 5. The V gene's germline CDR1 is LNHDA and CDR2 SQIVND (reference sequence). This CDR3 contains 14 residues. The CDR3 loop is CASRMRQGDQPQHF. The CDR3 DNA sequence: TGTGCCAGTAGAATGCGACAGGGGGATCAGCCCCAGCATTTT.

This chain uses TRBV5-6 with TRBJ1-2; 8 nucleotides match TRBD1. V trimming: 4 bases; J trimming: 7 bases; junction bases outside the gene matches: 6. The CDR3 sequence is 13 residues long. Per germline, CDR1 SGHDT and CDR2 YYEEEE. The chain's CDR3 is CASSLYTGGGYTF. The CDR3 bases are TGTGCCAGCAGCCTGTACACAGGGGGTGGCTACACCTTC. Supplemented by reference TRBV5-6 and TRBJ1-2, the full variable domain reads DAGVTQSPTHLIKTRGQQVTLRCSPKSGHDTVSWYQQALGQGPQFIFQYYEEEERQRGNFPDRFSGHQFPNYSSELNVNALLLGDSALYLCASSLYTGGGYTFGSGTRLTVV.

The rearrangement joins TRBV4-1 to TRBJ2-3, with TRBD2 matching 7 bases. Germline CDR1 is MGHRA and CDR2 is YSYEKL. This CDR3 is 17 amino acids long. Trimming removed 5 bases from V and 2 bases from J; junction bases left unmatched: 13. The CDR3 loop is CASSLGQSLAVTDTQYF. The DNA for the CDR3 is TGCGCCAGCAGCTTAGGCCAGAGTCTAGCGGTCACAGATACGCAGTATTTT.

This sequence joins TRBV6-5 and TRBJ1-5; D is unclear. The V gene's germline CDR1 is MNHEY and CDR2 SVGAGI. This CDR3 has 15 amino acids. Trimming took off 6 bases at V and 0 bases at J, with 12 bases between the two ends. CDR3 nucleotides: TGTGCCAGCAGCCGGGTGCCTAATAGCAATCAGCCCCAGCATTTT. Protein sequence: CASSRVPNSNQPQHF.

By sample fraction, this clone is medium-sized. V and J are TRBV5-1 and TRBJ2-5; 9 bases match TRBD1. Germline loops: CDR1 SGHRS, CDR2 YFSETQ. The V gene end was trimmed by 4 bases and the J gene end by 0 bases; junction bases not matched to a gene: 4. The CDR3 runs to 15 residues. CDR3 in amino acids: CASSPDRGDQETQYF. The CDR3 DNA reads TGCGCCAGCAGCCCGGACAGGGGAGACCAAGAGACCCAGTACTTC.

The chain couples TRBV7-3 to TRBJ2-3, with 8 bases fitting TRBD2. V lost 5 bases to trimming and J lost 0 bases; unmatched junction nucleotides: 7. This CDR3 has 16 amino acids. Germline CDR1 and CDR2: SGHTA and FQGTGA. This CDR3 reads CASSVSGATSTDTQYF. The CDR3 coding sequence is TGTGCCAGCAGCGTTAGCGGGGCCACTAGCACAGATACGCAGTATTTT. The whole variable domain, remainder taken from reference TRBV7-3 and TRBJ2-3, is GAGVSQTPSNKVTEKGKYVELRCDPISGHTALYWYRQSLGQGPEFLIYFQGTGAADDSGLPNDRFFAVRPEGSVSTLKIQRTERGDSAVYLCASSVSGATSTDTQYFGPGTRLTVL.

The V and J genes are TRBV19 and TRBJ1-2; TRBD1 aligns across 9 bases. The CDR3 is made up of 12 amino acids. J gave up 8 bases and V 8 bases, and 6 bases lay outside the gene matches. Germline V lookup: CDR1 LNHDA, CDR2 SQIVND (reference sequence). CDR3 sequence reads: CASRQGVGGYTF. For the CDR3, the DNA is TGTGCCAGTCGACAGGGGGTAGGAGGCTACACCTTC.

CDR3: CASTAMGQGSYEQYF. The CDR3 nucleotides are TGTGCCAGTACCGCAATGGGACAGGGTTCCTACGAGCAGTACTTC. V and J are TRBV19 and TRBJ2-7; 9 bases map to TRBD1. The V and J ends lost 7 bases and 1 base, in that order; junction bases with no gene match: 8. The CDR3 is 15 amino acids. CDR1 and CDR2 from the germline V gene are LNHDA and SQIVND (reference sequence).

V is TRBV14 and J is TRBJ1-2, with D unclear. Germline V CDR1 and CDR2: SGHDN, FVKESK. Trimming removed 2 bases at V and 6 bases at J, with 7 bases between. This CDR3 contains 12 residues. In nucleotides, the CDR3 is TGTGCCAGCAGCCAACAGCAGAATGGCTACACCTTC. Protein product: CASSQQQNGYTF.

V is TRBV5-1 and J is TRBJ2-5; 11 bases align to TRBD2. The CDR3 consists of 16 residues. V dropped 0 bases and J dropped 5; count of bases not matched to a gene: 6. Germline V gene lookup returns CDR1 SGHRS and CDR2 YFSETQ. The CDR3 loop reads CASSLDASGGLETQYF. For the CDR3, the DNA is TGCGCCAGCAGCTTGGATGCTAGCGGGGGGTTGGAGACCCAGTACTTC.

V gene TRBV30 combines with J gene TRBJ2-4, with 8 bases lining up with TRBD1. There are 15 residues in the CDR3. Germline V CDR1 and CDR2: GTSNPN, SVGIG (reference sequence). V dropped 2 bases and J dropped 0; count of bases not matched to a gene: 3. The CDR3 coding sequence is TGTGCCTGGAGTCAGGGGGCGATAGCCAAAAACATTCAGTACTTC. Translated: CAWSQGAIAKNIQYF.

This clone was recorded once. This chain connects TRBV29-1 to TRBJ2-7, with TRBD2 identical over 10 bases. CDR1 SQVTM and CDR2 ANQGSEA come from the germline V gene. CDR3 length equals 13 residues. The V gene end was trimmed by 7 bases and the J gene end by 3 bases; junction bases not matched to a gene: 6. The CDR3 is CSGGAGGFYEQYF. CDR3 sequence (DNA): TGCAGCGGGGGAGCGGGGGGGTTCTACGAGCAGTACTTC.

This clone was recorded only once. The CDR3 spells CASSADSYGYTF. In DNA form, the CDR3 reads TGTGCCAGCAGCGCAGACAGCTATGGCTACACCTTC. The chain joins TRBV7-3 to TRBJ1-2; D perhaps matches TRBD1 (5 bases). The CDR3 spans 12 residues. Between the trimmed V and J ends, which lost 5 bases and 4 bases, there was a span of 8 bases. The V gene's germline CDR1 is SGHTA and CDR2 FQGTGA.

The chain uses TRBV30 and TRBJ1-2; D ambiguous. V was pared by 2 bases and J by 2 bases, with 12 bases between. The CDR3 loop spans 14 amino acids. Germline V gives CDR1 GTSNPN, CDR2 SVGIG (reference sequence). The CDR3 region is CAWSPLPQNYGYTF. The CDR3 nucleotides are TGTGCCTGGAGTCCCTTGCCTCAAAACTATGGCTACACCTTC.

This chain connects TRBV7-3 to TRBJ1-6; the match to TRBD1 covers 8 bases. The CDR3 length is 14 residues. The junction had 4 bases not matched to a gene; V was cut back by 2 bases and J by 10 bases. Per germline, CDR1 SGHTA and CDR2 FQGTGA. CDR3 in DNA: TGTGCCAGCAGCTTATCGACAGGGGAATCACCCCTCCACTTT. Translation: CASSLSTGESPLHF.

The gene calls are TRBV4-1 and TRBJ1-5; TRBD1 agrees at 7 bases. The CDR3 runs to 19 residues. The V segment lost 2 bases and the J segment 0 bases; nucleotides outside the gene matches: 13. Germline CDR1 is MGHRA and CDR2 is YSYEKL. The CDR3 coding sequence is TGCGCCAGCAGCCAAACCCCCCAGGCAGGGGGTTATAGCAATCAGCCCCAGCATTTT. Its protein is CASSQTPQAGGYSNQPQHF.

The gene calls are TRBV7-2 and TRBJ1-4; 8 bases are a match to TRBD1. J lost 4 bases, V lost 2 bases, and 12 bases had no gene match. This CDR3 is 18 amino acids long. CDR1 SGHTA and CDR2 FQGNSA come from the germline V gene. The CDR3 nucleotides are TGTGCCAGCAGCTTATCAGGGCAGGGGGCCTCCTATAATGAAAAACTGTTTTTT. Its protein is CASSLSGQGASYNEKLFF.

This clone was found a few times. This chain uses TRBV27 with TRBJ2-7; 9 bases are a match to TRBD1. There are 14 residues in the CDR3. Trimming cost V 5 bases and J 0 bases; bases outside gene matches: 2. CDR1 and CDR2 from the germline V gene are MNHEY and SMNVEV (reference sequence). The CDR3 protein is CASSRQGDSYEQYF. In nucleotides, the CDR3 is TGTGCCAGCAGTCGACAGGGGGACTCCTACGAGCAGTACTTC.

The chain has TRBV29-1 and TRBJ2-3, with 8 bases fitting TRBD2. The CDR3 has 17 amino acids. CDR1 SQVTM and CDR2 ANQGSEA come from the germline V gene. V dropped 0 bases and J dropped 3; count of bases not matched to a gene: 11. In DNA form, the CDR3 reads TGCAGCGTTGAAGATCTTATGCGGGGGGCTACTACAGATACGCAGTATTTT. This codes for CSVEDLMRGATTDTQYF.

The CDR3 bases are TGTGCTCTTCCTCGGGCGTCGAACACCGGGGAGCTGTTTTTT. Translation: CALPRASNTGELFF. V usage is TRBV5-8 and J usage is TRBJ2-2; D remains unclear. Per the germline V gene, CDR1 is SGHTS and CDR2 is YDEGEE. The CDR3 totals 14 residues.

This clone was detected once. The chain employs TRBV19 and TRBJ2-5; D ambiguous. The CDR3 spans 13 residues. Germline V CDR1 and CDR2: LNHDA, SQIVND (reference sequence). Trimming shortened V by 6 bases and J by 1 base, and 9 bases separated the two germline ends. The CDR3: CASRAAGQETQYF. CDR3 coding DNA: TGTGCCAGTAGGGCGGCCGGCCAAGAGACCCAGTACTTC.

The J gene is TRBJ1-2, the V gene TRBV2; D is ambiguous. V was cut by 3 bases and J by 6 bases, with 8 bases left in between. Per germline, CDR1 SNHLY and CDR2 FYNNEI. This CDR3 is built from 12 residues. For the CDR3, the DNA is TGTGCCAGCAGTGATCTCCAGGATGGCTACACCTTC. It yields the protein CASSDLQDGYTF.

This rearrangement joins TRBV20-1 to TRBJ1-2; D uncertain. The CDR3 loop spans 11 amino acids. Trimming took off 7 bases at V and 8 bases at J, with 14 bases between the two ends. CDR1 and CDR2 from the germline V gene are DFQATT and SNEGSKA (reference sequence). The CDR3 nucleotides read TGCAGTGTGCCGGGGTTGGGAGGCTACACCTTC. Translation gives CSVPGLGGYTF.

The chain combines TRBV7-3 with TRBJ2-1; D perhaps matches TRBD2 (5 bases). CDR3 length: 16 residues. CDR1 is SGHTA and CDR2 is FQGTGA in the germline V gene. The V gene lost 5 bases and the J gene lost 5 bases, with 19 bases spanning the gap. The CDR3 bases are TGTGCCAGCAGCCCTGGACTGGGCCTTAGGCACAATGAGCAGTTCTTC. Translated, it gives CASSPGLGLRHNEQFF.

The CDR3 loop is CASSETGAGAVRGYTF. CDR3 DNA: TGTGCCAGCAGTGAAACTGGCGCAGGGGCCGTGCGGGGCTACACCTTC. The J gene is TRBJ1-2, the V gene TRBV2; D is possibly TRBD1 (6 bases). This CDR3 comprises 16 residues. Germline V gives CDR1 SNHLY, CDR2 FYNNEI. V gave up 2 bases and J gave up 8 bases, with 21 bases separating them.

The chain carries TRBV19 and TRBJ2-2; no firm D call. Germline V gene sequence: CDR1 LNHDA, CDR2 SQIVND (reference sequence). The CDR3 spans 14 residues. Trimming took 6 bases from V and 3 from J, leaving 11 bases between them. CDR3 region: CASRLVGDTGELFF. CDR3 nucleotides: TGTGCCAGTAGATTGGTTGGGGACACCGGGGAGCTGTTTTTT.